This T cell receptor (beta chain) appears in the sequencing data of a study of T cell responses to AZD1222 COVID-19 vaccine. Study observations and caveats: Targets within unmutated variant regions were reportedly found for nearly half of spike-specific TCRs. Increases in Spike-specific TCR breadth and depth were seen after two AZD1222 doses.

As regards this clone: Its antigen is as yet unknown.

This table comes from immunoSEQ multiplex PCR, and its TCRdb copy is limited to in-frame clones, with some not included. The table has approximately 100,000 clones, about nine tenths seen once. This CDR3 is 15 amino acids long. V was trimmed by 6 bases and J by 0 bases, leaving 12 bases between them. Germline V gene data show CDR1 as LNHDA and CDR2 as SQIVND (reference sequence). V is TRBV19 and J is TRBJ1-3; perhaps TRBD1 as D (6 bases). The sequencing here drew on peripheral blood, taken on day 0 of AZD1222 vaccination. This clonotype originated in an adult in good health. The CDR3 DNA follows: TGTGCCAGTAGCCCCCAGGGGTTCTCTGGAAACACCATATATTTT. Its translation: CASSPQGFSGNTIYF.